A selection of T cell receptor beta chains follows, all from one sample in a study of regulatory T cells in long-lasting Graves disease. TCRdb reanalysed the multiplex PCR reads using MiXCR and keeps one entry per CDR3 protein. The repertoire includes approximately 480,000 distinct CDR3 sequences, 16% of them detected once, and 12% sits in the top ten. These data are also associated with another study on T cells in Graves' hyperthyroidism and ophthalmopathy.

The sequenced sample was peripheral blood mononuclear cells (PBMCs), obtained at new diagnosis, from a patient treated with antithyroid drugs. The origin of the receptors is a man in his forties with Graves disease. Both conserved end residues are part of each CDR3. Fields, in order: D gene, J gene, V gene, clone size, CDR3 DNA, CDR3 protein. The D gene is left open where the match is weak. Part of the rows lack a size; the others show once, few, many or a class for expanded clones.

NA TRBJ2-5 TRBV5-4 NA TGTGCCAGCAGCTTGGAGGGCCAATACCAAGAGACCCAGTACTTC CASSLEGQYQETQYF
NA TRBJ2-7 TRBV15 NA TGTGCCACCAGCAGAGCAGGCGTTTCCTACGAGCAGTACTTC CATSRAGVSYEQYF
NA TRBJ1-1 TRBV7-6 many TGTGCCAGCAGCCCGGGACGAGGGCGGTACACTGAAGCTTTCTTT CASSPGRGRYTEAFF
NA TRBJ1-2 TRBV2 many TGTGCCAGCAGTGAAGCGGAGTTCTATGGCTACACCTTC CASSEAEFYGYTF
TRBD1 TRBJ1-1 TRBV5-1 many TGCGCCAGCAGTTTAAACAGGGGAGGGGAAGCTTTCTTT CASSLNRGGEAFF
NA TRBJ2-7 TRBV6-1 few TGTGCCAGCAGTGAAGCGCTAGTAGGCGAGCAGTACTTC CASSEALVGEQYF
TRBD1 TRBJ2-2 TRBV28 NA TGTGCCAGCAGTCCCGGACAGGGGTTGGGCGGGGAGCTGTTTTTT CASSPGQGLGGELFF
NA TRBJ2-1 TRBV9 few TGTGCCAGCAGCGTAATGGTAGTAAGCGATGAGCAGTTCTTC CASSVMVVSDEQFF
NA TRBJ2-1 TRBV11-3 NA TGTGCCAGCAGCTCCGGACTATTCGGCAGAGGGGATGAGCAGTTCTTC CASSSGLFGRGDEQFF
TRBD2 TRBJ2-5 TRBV5-1 NA TGCGCCAGCAGCTTGGTTGGTAGCGGGAGTGGAGAGACCCAGTACTTC CASSLVGSGSGETQYF
NA TRBJ2-1 TRBV3-1 many TGTGCCAGCAGCCAAGGACTAGTCTTATCTGAGCAGTTCTTC CASSQGLVLSEQFF
NA TRBJ2-1 TRBV27 many TGTGCCAGCAGTTTGAGAGAGAGGTACAATGAGCAGTTCTTC CASSLRERYNEQFF
NA TRBJ2-1 TRBV6-2/TRBV6-3 few TGTGCCAGCAGTGGCGGGATTAGCACTGAGCAGTTCTTC CASSGGISTEQFF
TRBD1 TRBJ2-2 TRBV2 few TGTGCCACCAGCAGGACAGGGGACACCGGGGAGCTGTTTTTT CATSRTGDTGELFF
NA TRBJ2-3 TRBV7-3 few TGTGCCAGCAGCCCCCGGGACGTCCTAGATACGCAGTATTTT CASSPRDVLDTQYF
NA TRBJ1-1 TRBV7-2 many TGTGCCAGCAGCTTAGATCCCTACACTGAAGCTTTCTTT CASSLDPYTEAFF
NA TRBJ1-6 TRBV20-1 few TGCAGTGCTCGGCAGGAAAGGGCCCTTAATTCACCCCTCCACTTT CSARQERALNSPLHF
NA TRBJ2-7 TRBV12-3/TRBV12-4 NA TGTGCCAGCAGTTTCGGTTACACCTACGAGCAGTACTTC CASSFGYTYEQYF
NA TRBJ2-7 TRBV19 NA TGTGCCAGTAGTATTCGGCGAACAGGGTCTAGATACGAGCAGTACTTC CASSIRRTGSRYEQYF
NA TRBJ2-2 TRBV6-5 NA TGTGCCAGCAGTTACACCGGGCGTTCACCCGGGACCGGGGAGCTGTTTTTT CASSYTGRSPGTGELFF
NA TRBJ2-7 TRBV2 many TGTGCCAGCAGTGACTCACCTACCTACGAGCAGTACTTC CASSDSPTYEQYF
TRBD2 TRBJ2-1 TRBV27 many TGTGCCAGCAGTTATCTAGCGGTCTCCTACAATGAGCAGTTCTTC CASSYLAVSYNEQFF
NA TRBJ2-6 TRBV20-1 NA TGCAGTGCTAGAGATTATGCGAGCTCTGGGGCCAACGTCCTGACTTTC CSARDYASSGANVLTF
NA TRBJ2-7 TRBV29-1 few TGCAGCGGAGAACGGGAGCAGTACTTC CSGEREQYF
NA TRBJ2-7 TRBV15 many TGTGCCACCGCGCTGATGTCATCAACACGCCACGAGCAGTACTTC CATALMSSTRHEQYF
TRBD1 TRBJ1-1 TRBV30 many TGTGCCTGGAGTGTAAGGGACAGCGAAGCTTTCTTT CAWSVRDSEAFF
NA TRBJ1-4 TRBV5-1 few TGCGCCAGCAGCTCCGACTCGACCCGGGGTAATGAAAAACTGTTTTTT CASSSDSTRGNEKLFF
TRBD1 TRBJ1-3 TRBV18 NA TGTGCCAGCTCACCTACGGGACAGTCTGGAAACACCATATATTTT CASSPTGQSGNTIYF
TRBD1 TRBJ2-2 TRBV19 NA TGTGCCAGTAGCAGGGACAGGGTGCCCGGGGAGCTGTTTTTT CASSRDRVPGELFF
TRBD2 TRBJ2-5 TRBV11-2 many TGTGCCAGCAGCTTCAATCTAGCGGGAGGACCGGGGTACTTC CASSFNLAGGPGYF
TRBD2 TRBJ2-7 TRBV3-1 many TGTGCCAGCAGCCAAGCAAGCGGGAGCTCCTACGAGCAGTACTTC CASSQASGSSYEQYF
TRBD2 TRBJ2-3 TRBV19 few TGTGCCAGTAGTATACGGACTAGCGGGAGAGCGTCTCCAGATACGCAGTATTTT CASSIRTSGRASPDTQYF
NA TRBJ2-3 TRBV20-1 many TGCAGCCCCAGAGGACTGGCAGATACGCAGTATTTT CSPRGLADTQYF
NA TRBJ2-7 TRBV10-3 NA TGTGCCATGAGGGGGGGCGAGAGCGAGCAGTACTTC CAMRGGESEQYF
NA TRBJ1-4 TRBV12-3/TRBV12-4 few TGTGCCAGCAGTTTACGTGAAAAACTGTTTTTT CASSLREKLFF
NA TRBJ1-1 TRBV12-3/TRBV12-4 many TGTGCCAGCAGTTTGCCCGGACAGAACACTGAAGCTTTCTTT CASSLPGQNTEAFF
NA TRBJ2-1 TRBV7-8 many TGTGCCAGCAGCGTCGACCATCGGAATGAGCAGTTCTTC CASSVDHRNEQFF
NA TRBJ1-1 TRBV6-1 NA TGTGCCAGCAATGAGAGACAGTTATTCACTGAAGCTTTCTTT CASNERQLFTEAFF
NA TRBJ2-2 TRBV27 NA TGTGCCAGCAGGGGGGCGGGAGCGGTTCCCGGGGAGCTGTTTTTT CASRGAGAVPGELFF
NA TRBJ2-7 TRBV20-1 many TGCAGTGCGCATTACGACGAGCAGTACTTC CSAHYDEQYF
NA TRBJ2-7 TRBV7-8 many TGTGCCAGCAGCCAAACCGGGACGCTCTCCTACGAGCAGTACTTC CASSQTGTLSYEQYF
TRBD2 TRBJ2-2 TRBV2 few TGTGCCAGCAGGGAACCGCTGGGACAGCCGGGACTAGCGGGAGCCGGGGAGCTGTTTTTT CASREPLGQPGLAGAGELFF
TRBD1 TRBJ2-7 TRBV20-1 few TGCAGTGCTAGCCTCAGACAGGGGGTGGCCTACGAGCAGTACTTC CSASLRQGVAYEQYF
NA TRBJ1-5 TRBV10-3 NA TGTGCCATCAGTGGTTCAGGAGAGGGTCAGCCCCAGCATTTT CAISGSGEGQPQHF
NA TRBJ2-1 TRBV7-9 many TGTGCCAGCAGCTTAGGGGTTGGGCAGTTCTTC CASSLGVGQFF
TRBD1 TRBJ2-3 TRBV12-5 NA TGTGCTAGTGGTTTGGTACACTGGACAGGGAGAACCACAGATACGCAGTATTTT CASGLVHWTGRTTDTQYF
NA TRBJ2-1 TRBV7-2 many TGTGCCAGCAGCCCGGGTGGGATTGGGGGAGTTAATGAGCAGTTCTTC CASSPGGIGGVNEQFF
NA TRBJ1-4 TRBV7-9 many TGTGCCAGCAGCTTATATGAGTTACCACGCACTAATGAAAAACTGTTTTTT CASSLYELPRTNEKLFF
NA TRBJ2-5 TRBV19 many TGTGCCAGTAGTATAGGGCGGACACCCAGGGAAGAGACCCAGTACTTC CASSIGRTPREETQYF
NA TRBJ2-3 TRBV7-2 NA TGTGCCAGCAGCTTTCCACGGCTTCCCGGTGGTACGCAGTATTTT CASSFPRLPGGTQYF
NA TRBJ1-1 TRBV24-1 few TGTGCCACCAGTCGGGGCACTGAAGCTTTCTTT CATSRGTEAFF
TRBD1 TRBJ2-2 TRBV6-1 many TGTGCCAGCAGTGAAGTCCCAGGGGGCTTCACCGGGGAGCTGTTTTTT CASSEVPGGFTGELFF
NA TRBJ2-2 TRBV29-1 NA TGCAGCGTCTACGGCGGAGTAGCCGGGGAGCTGTTTTTT CSVYGGVAGELFF
NA TRBJ2-3 TRBV2 many TGTGCCAGCAGTGAGGGCGAAGGAGATACGCAGTATTTT CASSEGEGDTQYF
NA TRBJ2-5 TRBV20-1 NA TGCAGTGCTAGAACAGGTTTTTCAGAGACCCAGTACTTC CSARTGFSETQYF
NA TRBJ2-1 TRBV20-1 NA TGCAGTGCTAGAACGGGAATCTCCTACAATGAGCAGTTCTTC CSARTGISYNEQFF
TRBD2 TRBJ2-3 TRBV6-2/TRBV6-3 few TGTGCCAGCAGGACGGGACTAGCGGGAGGTGACACAGATACGCAGTATTTT CASRTGLAGGDTDTQYF
NA TRBJ2-1 TRBV6-2/TRBV6-3 many TGTGCCAGCAGTCCTCGAGAAGGCCAGTTCTTC CASSPREGQFF
NA TRBJ2-2 TRBV7-9 few TGTGCCAGCACCCCTAAAGGGACTGGGGAGCTGTTTTTT CASTPKGTGELFF
NA TRBJ1-4 TRBV4-1 few TGTGCCAGCAGCCAAGATACGGCGGACCAAAGGAAACTGTTTTTT CASSQDTADQRKLFF